This T cell receptor beta chain comes out of a study of cytomegalovirus exposure and HLA in healthy donors (dated by TCRdb to about 2017). Looking at the study overall: According to a later analysis, the 120 or so validation repertoires were produced on the same platform as the roughly 700 repertoires of the first cohort. The study aimed to test whether cataloging public T cell receptors could reveal signatures of past pathogen exposure. High-throughput TCR immunosequencing, statistical association of individual TCRs with disease status, and machine learning were combined to predict cytomegalovirus infection status. Along with the approximately 600-subject first cohort, a separate validation cohort of approximately 110 different subjects was used. Paper-wide results and their limitations: Most TCR sequences were observed very rarely across donors, whereas some public TCRs were present in many individuals. Three of the identified cytomegalovirus-associated TCR beta chains were confirmed in vitro to be specific for cytomegalovirus antigens. All 130 or so repertoires were used to score co-occurrence in the validation cohort in a later analysis, because that analysis had no HLA typing for the cohort. According to the authors, the approach could potentially be generalized to other disease states and immunological phenotypes. A later analysis found that TCRs clustered in the first cohort also tended to co-occur in the 100 to 150 validation repertoires, with more than 90% of cluster scores above 0. A total of fewer than 200 TCR beta chains were listed by the study as associated with cytomegalovirus. In both the original and validation cohorts, the classifier was reported to diagnose cytomegalovirus status with high specificity and sensitivity.

Library creation used the immunoSEQ multiplex PCR assay. The authors' analysis ran thus. To diagnose cytomegalovirus status from the catalog of TCR beta chain sequences, a statistical classification framework was built. Drawn from immuneACCESS, this table holds only the in-frame rearrangements with V and J called that TCRdb kept. Clones are partly lost; checked studies trace under half to an unresolved V gene and leave the rest unexplained. The DNA gave D and trimming, while V, J and clone size come from that table. The sample table lists about 120,000 clones, roughly 82% of them with a count of one. The ten top clones hold over 4% of the sample. The donors were included in the validation cohort of 120 subjects, a group kept apart from the approximately 700-subject first cohort. Of note for this clone: Its antigen is unknown. Nothing much larger sits one base from this clone, and base qualities are not available.

The source of this sequence is a man aged 18 to 29 in good health and CMV-seronegative. Source material: PBMCs.

In nucleotide form, the sequence is TGTGCCAGCAGCCGAAATCATCCGGGGGGGGACCGATACCAAGAGACCCAGTACTTC. Its protein is CASSRNHPGGDRYQETQYF. The receptor chain draws on TRBV7-6 and TRBJ2-5, and TRBD2 aligns with 8 junction nucleotides. Taken from the germline V gene, the CDR1 and CDR2 loops are SGHVS and FNYEAQ. Unmatched junction bases come to 17, with V trimmed by 5 bases and J by 0 bases. The CDR3, cysteine through phenylalanine, is 19 amino acids long. This entry keeps only the CDR3 DNA: 57 bases, framed from base 1.